This TCR beta chain is from a study of memory CD4+ T cells and cytomegalovirus serostatus. Clones were read by immunoSEQ multiplex PCR, and TCRdb kept only the in-frame ones, dropping some. The sample consists of about 52,000 clones, around four fifths of them appearing once. The CDR3 totals 16 residues. J was trimmed by 1 base and V by 0 bases; bases with no gene match: 4. Germline V gene lookup returns CDR1 SGHTA and CDR2 FQGNSA. Single viable CD3+CD4+CD8-CD45RO+ cells were sorted as the memory CD4+ T cells. This receptor was identified in an adult in good health and CMV-seropositive. The chain combines TRBV7-2 with TRBJ2-7; 9 bases match TRBD2. The sequencing input was memory CD4+ T cells from blood. CDR3 amino acids: CASSLALAGLSYEQYF. As DNA, the CDR3 is TGTGCCAGCAGCTTAGCCCTAGCGGGGCTATCCTACGAGCAGTACTTC.